The clone carrying this T cell receptor (beta chain) was seen only a few times. No antigen is known for it. A single base separates this from a much larger clone, so it may be a read error. These data originate in a study of regulatory T cells in long-lasting Graves disease. Described time point: persistent/refractory GD, antithyroid drugs over 5 years with positive TRAb. PBMC-derived RNA was used for the TCR library. An endocrinology department in Xi'an, China, supplied the patients. Notes on the study in general: Persistent disease preferred TRBV28, TRBJ1-2 and TRBJ2-5.

In building TCR beta libraries, iRepertoire HTBI primers were used together with Arm-PCR of CDR3 regions. From the multiplex PCR reads, TCRdb called clonotypes with MiXCR, one entry per CDR3 protein. Of 250,000 to 300,000 distinct CDR3 sequences detected, under 25% appear once; the ten largest clones hold more than 50%. Germline values: CDR1 MNHNS, CDR2 SASEGT. Trimming left V 6 bases short and J 0 bases short, with 9 bases between. The CDR3 consists of 13 residues. The rearrangement links TRBV6-1 to TRBJ2-7, with a tentative D call TRBD2 (6 bases). The TCR was taken from a female donor with Graves disease. Sequencing was performed on peripheral blood mononuclear cells (PBMCs), taken when the disease was refractory, from a patient treated with antithyroid drugs. As DNA, the CDR3 is TGTGCCAGCAGGGAGGGACCCTCCTACGAGCAGTACTTC. Its translation: CASREGPSYEQYF.